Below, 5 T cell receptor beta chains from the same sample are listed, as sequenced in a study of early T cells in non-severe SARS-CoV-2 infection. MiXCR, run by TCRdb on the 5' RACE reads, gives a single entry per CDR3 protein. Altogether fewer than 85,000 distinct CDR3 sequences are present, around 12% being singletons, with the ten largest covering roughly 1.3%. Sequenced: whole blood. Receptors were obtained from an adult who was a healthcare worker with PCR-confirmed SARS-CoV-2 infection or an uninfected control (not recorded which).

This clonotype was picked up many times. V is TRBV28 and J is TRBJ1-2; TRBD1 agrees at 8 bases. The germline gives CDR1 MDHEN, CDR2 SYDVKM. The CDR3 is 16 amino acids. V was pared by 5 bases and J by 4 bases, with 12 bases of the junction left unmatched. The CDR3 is CASSLDAQGAGYGYTF. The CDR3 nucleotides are TGTGCCAGCAGTCTCGACGCGCAGGGGGCGGGCTATGGCTACACCTTC.

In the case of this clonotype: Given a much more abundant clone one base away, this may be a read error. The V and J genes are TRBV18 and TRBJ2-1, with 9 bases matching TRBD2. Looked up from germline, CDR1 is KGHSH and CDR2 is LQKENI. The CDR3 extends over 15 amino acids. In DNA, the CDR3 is TGCGCCAGCTCACCAACCTTAGCGGGGGCGAATGAGCAGTTCTTC. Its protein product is CASSPTLAGANEQFF.

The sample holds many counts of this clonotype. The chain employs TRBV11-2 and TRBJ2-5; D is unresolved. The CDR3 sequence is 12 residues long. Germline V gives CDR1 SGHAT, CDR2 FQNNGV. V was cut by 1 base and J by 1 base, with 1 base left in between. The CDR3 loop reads CASSLGQETQYF. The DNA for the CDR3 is TGTGCCAGCAGCTTAGGCCAAGAGACCCAGTACTTC.

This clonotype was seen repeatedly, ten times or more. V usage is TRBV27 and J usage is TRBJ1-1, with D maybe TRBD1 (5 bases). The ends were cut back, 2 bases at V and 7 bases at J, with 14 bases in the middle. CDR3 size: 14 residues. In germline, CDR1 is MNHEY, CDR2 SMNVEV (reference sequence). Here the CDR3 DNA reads TGTGCCAGCAGTTTACTCAGGGAGAAAGGTGAAGCTTTCTTT. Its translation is CASSLLREKGEAFF.

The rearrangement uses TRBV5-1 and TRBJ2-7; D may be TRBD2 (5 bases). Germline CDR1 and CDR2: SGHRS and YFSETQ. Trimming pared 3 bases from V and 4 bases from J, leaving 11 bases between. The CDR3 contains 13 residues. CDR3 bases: TGCGCCAGCAGCTCCGGGGAAAGATACGAGCAGTACTTC. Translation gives CASSSGERYEQYF.